This T cell receptor beta chain originates from a study of blood T cell repertoires in COVID-19. Overall study: Acute and convalescent COVID-19 samples came from the United States, Italy and Spain.

The data were produced by immunoSEQ multiplex PCR, yet TCRdb's version contains in-frame clones alone and is incomplete. The data hold fewer than 350,000 clones, with just under 90% observed a single time. V was pared by 5 bases and J by 12 bases, with 6 bases of the junction left unmatched. The CDR3 has 13 residues. CDR1 is LNHDA, CDR2 SQIVND, per germline (reference sequence). Study members were between roughly 18 and 100 years old and lived in 20 to 30 US regions. Assignment of participants to cohorts was predicated upon participant-reported clinical history. The clonotype originates from a woman in her 30s with acute COVID-19. J is TRBJ2-7 and V is TRBV19, with 14 bases identical to TRBD2. The sequenced sample consisted of PBMCs or T cells enriched from blood (not recorded which). The CDR3 DNA reads as TGTGCCAGTAGTCCGGGACTAGCGGGAGTCCCGTACTTC. Translated: CASSPGLAGVPYF.